The clone carrying this TCR beta chain was counted many times. The sample originates from a study of T cell repertoires in cytomegalovirus infection. For the study at large: From public TCR beta signatures came an indication of both CMV infection and matching HLA type.

TCRdb itself ran the reads through MiXCR, one entry per CDR3 protein. The sample shows 65,000 to 90,000 distinct CDR3 sequences, over 3.5% of them seen only once. The germline V gene has CDR1 SEHNR and CDR2 FQNEAQ (reference sequence). Losses at the gene ends were 5 bases for V and 4 bases for J; bases not matched to a gene: 6. This CDR3 contains 15 residues. The J gene is TRBJ2-1, the V gene TRBV7-9; 9 bases fit TRBD2. Sequences were obtained from PBMCs. The sequence was obtained from a human donor in good health (CMV status not recorded). Some clones in this sample may be carry-over from other donors' samples. The CDR3 sequence is CASSRSGGIYNEQFF. CDR3 bases: TGTGCCAGCAGCCGGAGCGGGGGGATTTACAATGAGCAGTTCTTC.